What follows are 20 T cell receptor beta chains derived from one specimen sequenced in a study of cytomegalovirus exposure and HLA in healthy donors. The primer mix had 60 Vbeta and 13 Jbeta primers. Data came from immunoSEQ multiplex PCR; TCRdb stores just in-frame clones and leaves some out. The sample includes approximately 170,000 clones, 85% of them seen just once. The sequencing input was PBMCs. All receptors derive from a boy under 10 years old in good health and CMV-seronegative.

The count of this clone is one. The rearrangement links TRBV2 to TRBJ1-2; D perhaps matches TRBD1 (5 bases). Germline-derived CDR1 and CDR2 are SNHLY and FYNNEI. V was trimmed by 6 bases and J by 3 bases, leaving 8 bases between them. The CDR3 is made up of 12 amino acids. CDR3 coding DNA: TGTGCCAGCAGGGGGACTTACTATGGCTACACCTTC. Translation gives CASRGTYYGYTF. The full variable domain, its missing parts supplied by reference TRBV2 and TRBJ1-2, is EPEVTQTPSHQVTQMGQEVILRCVPISNHLYFYWYRQILGQKVEFLVSFYNNEISEKSEIFDDQFSVERPDGSNFTLKIRSTKLEDSAMYFCASRGTYYGYTFGSGTRLTVV.

The rearrangement uses TRBV28 and TRBJ2-3; 8 bases are shared with TRBD2. Losses at the gene ends were 2 bases for V and 1 base for J; bases not matched to a gene: 2. This CDR3 is built from 15 residues. Germline V lookup: CDR1 MDHEN, CDR2 SYDVKM. The CDR3: CASSLQLAGTDTQYF. As DNA, the CDR3 is TGTGCCAGCAGTTTACAACTAGCGGGCACAGATACGCAGTATTTT.

This clone was counted only a few times. The CDR3 coding sequence is TGTGCCAGCAGTTACGGGCAGGGGGACACTGAAGCTTTCTTT. It translates to CASSYGQGDTEAFF. The chain carries TRBV6-5 and TRBJ1-1; TRBD1 matches at 7 bases. Trimming took 2 bases from V and 3 from J; bases not matched to a gene: 3. This CDR3 region has 14 residues. Germline loops: CDR1 MNHEY, CDR2 SVGAGI.

The V and J genes are TRBV4-2 and TRBJ1-2; D call uncertain. The germline V gene has CDR1 LGHNA and CDR2 YNFKEQ. There are 15 residues in the CDR3. The V end lost 3 bases, the J end lost 8 bases, and 19 bases lay between the germline ends. The CDR3 loop reads CASSQAPGVSWGYTF. The CDR3 DNA sequence: TGTGCCAGCAGCCAGGCGCCCGGGGTATCCTGGGGCTACACCTTC.

The chain recombines TRBV6-5 with TRBJ1-1; 7 bases agree with TRBD1. V trimming: 5 bases; J trimming: 7 bases; junction bases outside the gene matches: 4. The CDR3 is 12 amino acids. Germline CDR1 reads MNHEY; CDR2 reads SVGAGI. The CDR3 here is CASSVGTVEAFF. The CDR3 region has the DNA TGTGCCAGCAGTGTAGGGACAGTTGAAGCTTTCTTT.

The chain has TRBV4-2 and TRBJ2-7, with 8 bases identical to TRBD2. J gave up 5 bases and V 1 base, and 4 bases lay outside the gene matches. This CDR3 spans 14 amino acids. From germline, CDR1 is LGHNA and CDR2 YNFKEQ. This chain's CDR3 is CASSQGGLANEQYF. CDR3 DNA sequence: TGTGCCAGCAGCCAAGGAGGACTAGCCAACGAGCAGTACTTC.

A few counts support this clone. V is TRBV10-2 and J is TRBJ2-1, with 13 nucleotides matching TRBD2. V was pared by 4 bases and J by 6 bases, with 3 bases of the junction left unmatched. The CDR3 runs 15 residues. CDR1 is WSHSY, CDR2 SAAADI, per germline. Here the CDR3 DNA reads TGCGCCAGCAGTGGGACTAGCGGGAGCACCAATGAGCAGTTCTTC. Its protein product is CASSGTSGSTNEQFF.

The J gene is TRBJ1-3, the V gene TRBV27, with TRBD1 identical over 7 bases. The CDR3 loop spans 15 amino acids. Germline CDR1 reads MNHEY; CDR2 reads SMNVEV (reference sequence). The V segment lost 0 bases and the J segment 4 bases; nucleotides outside the gene matches: 3. The CDR3 loop reads CASSLSTGVGNTIYF. CDR3 in DNA: TGTGCCAGCAGTTTATCCACAGGGGTAGGAAACACCATATATTTT.

The count of this clone is one. The rearrangement links TRBV6-1 to TRBJ1-2; D remains unclear. The CDR3 loop spans 15 amino acids. The germline V and J ends were trimmed by 5 bases and 3 bases, with 16 bases remaining between them. In germline, CDR1 is MNHNS, CDR2 SASEGT. CDR3 nucleotides: TGTGCCAGCAGTACCCAGTACGCCCACGACTATGGCTACACCTTC. It translates to CASSTQYAHDYGYTF.

The chain has TRBV29-1 and TRBJ2-1; 8 nucleotides align to TRBD2. The CDR3 covers 15 residues. V lost 6 bases, J lost 2 bases, and 9 bases stayed unmatched. Germline CDR1 SQVTM, CDR2 ANQGSEA. For the CDR3, the DNA is TGCAGCGTAGACGGGGGGGCCGCGACCTACAATGAGCAGTTCTTC. This codes for CSVDGGAATYNEQFF.

This chain uses TRBV9 with TRBJ2-6; no reliable D call. The CDR3 runs 17 residues. Looked up from germline, CDR1 is SGDLS and CDR2 is YYNGEE. V lost 0 bases and J lost 2, with 12 bases in between. The CDR3 reads CASSVARLEAGANVLTF. DNA for the CDR3: TGTGCCAGCAGCGTAGCGCGTCTAGAGGCTGGGGCCAACGTCCTGACTTTC.

The V call is TRBV7-8, the J call TRBJ2-5; 8 bases are shared with TRBD1. The CDR3 extends over 15 amino acids. The ends lost 3 bases at V and 5 bases at J; junction bases unmatched: 8. Germline V gene sequence: CDR1 SGHVS, CDR2 FQNEAQ. The CDR3 reads CASSLDRAGMETQYF. CDR3 nucleotide sequence: TGTGCCAGCAGCTTGGACAGGGCGGGTATGGAGACCCAGTACTTC.

V and J are TRBV30 and TRBJ1-3; TRBD1 is a possible D gene (5 bases). Germline V gives CDR1 GTSNPN, CDR2 SVGIG (reference sequence). This CDR3 spans 14 amino acids. The V end lost 2 bases, the J end lost 9 bases, and 17 bases lay between the germline ends. CDR3 in amino acids: CAWSTRGGKSTIYF. The CDR3 DNA is TGTGCCTGGAGTACTAGGGGAGGGAAGAGCACCATATATTTT.

The chain employs TRBV2 and TRBJ2-7; unclear D gene. Trimming shortened V by 5 bases and J by 7 bases, and 9 bases separated the two germline ends. This CDR3 has 11 amino acids. CDR1 SNHLY and CDR2 FYNNEI come from the germline V gene. CDR3 region: CASSTAGEQYV. The CDR3 DNA reads as TGTGCCAGCAGTACCGCCGGGGAGCAGTACGTC.

As concerns this clone: The identical CDR3 is also encoded by other nucleotide sequences in the sample. The chain has TRBV2 and TRBJ2-2; 8 nucleotides match TRBD1. Germline assignment: CDR1 SNHLY and CDR2 FYNNEI. There are 18 residues in the CDR3. J was trimmed by 0 bases and V by 6 bases; bases with no gene match: 12. CDR3 protein: CASSQGQAALANTGELFF. The DNA for the CDR3 is TGTGCCAGCAGCCAGGGACAGGCAGCTCTCGCGAACACCGGGGAGCTGTTTTTT.

The chain combines TRBV14 with TRBJ2-5; maybe TRBD2 (6 bases). The CDR3 has 16 residues. Germline loops: CDR1 SGHDN, CDR2 FVKESK. V shed 4 bases and J shed 2 bases, with 17 bases lying between them. In DNA, the CDR3 is TGTGCCAGCAGCCCGATTTACCGACTAGGGCAAGAGACCCAGTACTTC. This codes for CASSPIYRLGQETQYF.

The chain recombines TRBV7-8 with TRBJ2-7, with TRBD1 as a possible D gene (6 bases). CDR1 and CDR2 from the germline V gene are SGHVS and FQNEAQ. Between the trimmed V and J ends, which lost 0 bases and 2 bases, there was a span of 8 bases. This CDR3 contains 14 residues. The CDR3 sequence: CASSLAGAPYEQYF. CDR3 coding DNA: TGTGCCAGCAGCTTAGCGGGGGCCCCCTACGAGCAGTACTTC.

This clone was seen more than once but under ten times. The CDR3: CASSDGQVLNEKLFF. The CDR3 DNA reads TGTGCCAGCAGTGATGGACAGGTTCTTAATGAAAAACTGTTTTTT. This rearrangement joins TRBV25-1 to TRBJ1-4; 7 nucleotides agree with TRBD1. This CDR3 has 15 amino acids. CDR1 and CDR2 from the germline V gene are MGHDK and SYGVNS. V shed 3 bases, J shed 4 bases, and the junction held 5 bases outside the gene matches.

This chain connects TRBV5-4 to TRBJ1-2; a weak D match, TRBD1 (5 bases). CDR3 length: 13 amino acids. With 0 bases removed from V and 7 bases from J, the gap between germline ends came to 10 bases. Germline CDR1 is SGHNT and CDR2 is YYREEE (reference sequence). The CDR3 nucleotides read TGTGCCAGCAGCTTGGTAGGGGAGGGTGGCTACACCTTC. The encoded protein is CASSLVGEGGYTF.

V gene TRBV28 combines with J gene TRBJ1-2; 9 positions agree with TRBD1. The germline V gene encodes CDR1 MDHEN and CDR2 SYDVKM. The length of the CDR3 is 14 residues. V lost 5 bases, J lost 7 bases, and 8 bases stayed unmatched. Here the CDR3 reads CASSTPDRGAGYTF. In nucleotides, the CDR3 is TGTGCCAGCAGTACGCCGGACAGGGGCGCTGGCTACACCTTC.